These 17 T cell receptor beta chains were sequenced from one sample in a study of cytomegalovirus exposure and HLA in healthy donors (dated by TCRdb to 2015 to 2018). The library was produced with the immunoSEQ multiplex PCR assay. TCRdb holds this immuneACCESS table with in-frame rearrangements only. Some clones are missing; in checked studies, unresolved V genes explain under half, and the rest has no known cause. This sample has 57,000 or so clones in its table, and 90% to 97% of those were observed once. The leading ten clones occupy 0.9% to 1% of the sample. Sequenced material: PBMCs. All receptors derive from a man between 18 and 29 years old in good health and CMV-seronegative.

The rearrangement uses TRBV7-9 and TRBJ2-1, with a weak D call TRBD1 (6 bases). The CDR3 is 17 residues long. V was trimmed by 1 base and J by 3 bases, leaving 16 bases between them. Germline assignment: CDR1 SEHNR and CDR2 FQNEAQ (reference sequence). CDR3 sequence: CASSLVPSTDSYNEQFF. CDR3 nucleotide sequence: TGTGCCAGCAGCTTAGTCCCATCTACGGACAGCTACAATGAGCAGTTCTTC.

This clone was detected only once. The V gene is TRBV5-1, the J gene TRBJ2-1; 8 bases are a match to TRBD2. With V trimmed by 4 bases and J by 5 bases, 2 bases remained unmatched. The CDR3 runs to 13 residues. The germline V gene encodes CDR1 SGHRS and CDR2 YFSETQ. The CDR3 reads CASSILADNEQFF. As DNA, the CDR3 is TGCGCCAGCAGCATACTAGCGGACAATGAGCAGTTCTTC. Full variable domain (remainder filled in from reference TRBV5-1 and TRBJ2-1): KAGVTQTPRYLIKTRGQQVTLSCSPISGHRSVSWYQQTPGQGLQFLFEYFSETQRNKGNFPGRFSGRQFSNSRSEMNVSTLELGDSALYLCASSILADNEQFFGPGTRLTVL.

The chain is built from TRBV2 and TRBJ2-7, with TRBD1 as a possible D gene (5 bases). Germline V gene lookup returns CDR1 SNHLY and CDR2 FYNNEI. With 9 bases removed from V and 2 bases from J, the gap between germline ends came to 14 bases. This CDR3 is built from 13 residues. CDR3 loop: CASARDLTYEQYF. DNA for the CDR3: TGTGCCAGTGCCAGGGATTTAACCTACGAGCAGTACTTC.

V is TRBV5-1 and J is TRBJ2-3; D not resolved. This CDR3 has 13 amino acids. Germline lookup yields CDR1 SGHRS and CDR2 YFSETQ. V was shortened by 0 bases and J by 2 bases, with 4 bases between the two germline ends. The CDR3 region has the DNA TGCGCCAGCAGCTTGGGCGACACAGATACGCAGTATTTT. Translation gives CASSLGDTDTQYF.

This chain connects TRBV5-1 to TRBJ2-5; 8 nucleotides agree with TRBD1. V shed 3 bases, J shed 4 bases, and the junction held 5 bases outside the gene matches. Germline values: CDR1 SGHRS, CDR2 YFSETQ. The CDR3 is made up of 14 amino acids. The CDR3 DNA is TGCGCCAGCAGCTCCCCAGGGGGCGCAGAGACCCAGTACTTC. It translates to CASSSPGGAETQYF.

The rearrangement joins TRBV9 to TRBJ1-1, with D uncertain. The CDR3 contains 13 residues. The germline gives CDR1 SGDLS, CDR2 YYNGEE. The V and J ends lost 0 bases and 4 bases respectively, with 7 bases between them. The CDR3 DNA reads TGTGCCAGCAGCGTAGTGTCGGGCACTGAAGCTTTCTTT. It encodes CASSVVSGTEAFF.

V usage is TRBV12-5 and J usage is TRBJ2-2; D is unclear. Germline lookup yields CDR1 LGHNT and CDR2 FRNRAP. The CDR3 runs 16 residues. Trimming stripped 7 bases from V and 8 bases from J, with 23 bases between. The CDR3 sequence is CASAPPGWALTGELFF. The CDR3 DNA is TGTGCTAGTGCTCCCCCCGGATGGGCCCTTACTGGGGAGCTGTTTTTT.

This rearrangement joins TRBV19 to TRBJ2-1; the match to TRBD2 covers 9 bases. Germline loops: CDR1 LNHDA, CDR2 SQIVND (reference sequence). The CDR3 spans 17 residues. J was trimmed by 6 bases and V by 6 bases; bases with no gene match: 15. For the CDR3, the DNA is TGTGCCAGTAGGACGCTTAAAGTGGCGGGAGGGTTCAATGAGCAGTTCTTC. Translated, it gives CASRTLKVAGGFNEQFF.

The rearrangement joins TRBV4-1 to TRBJ1-1, with D possibly TRBD1 on 5 matching bases. V was clipped by 4 bases and J by 0 bases, with 6 bases between them. Germline-derived CDR1 and CDR2 are MGHRA and YSYEKL. The length of the CDR3 is 13 residues. DNA of the CDR3: TGCGCCAGCAGCCGGGACTTGAACACTGAAGCTTTCTTT. This encodes CASSRDLNTEAFF.

The chain couples TRBV9 to TRBJ2-1; D gene unclear. CDR3 size: 16 residues. Germline CDR1 and CDR2: SGDLS and YYNGEE. Trimming removed 0 bases at V and 0 bases at J, with 10 bases between. CDR3 nucleotide sequence: TGTGCCAGCAGCGTAGGGCGGTCCCCCTCCTACAATGAGCAGTTCTTC. This gives the protein CASSVGRSPSYNEQFF.

The CDR3 reads CASSEALAERYNEQFF. The CDR3 DNA reads TGCGCCAGCAGTGAAGCCCTAGCGGAGAGGTACAATGAGCAGTTCTTC. V and J are TRBV4-3 and TRBJ2-1; 7 positions agree with TRBD2. V trimming: 6 bases; J trimming: 4 bases; junction bases outside the gene matches: 12. Looked up from germline, CDR1 is LGHNA and CDR2 is YSLEER. This CDR3 comprises 16 residues.

This chain connects TRBV2 to TRBJ2-1, with D unclear. The CDR3 consists of 11 residues. V gave up 5 bases and J gave up 9 bases, with 8 bases separating them. Looked up from germline, CDR1 is SNHLY and CDR2 is FYNNEI. The CDR3 reads CASSSPVEQFF. CDR3 in DNA: TGTGCCAGCAGTTCCCCCGTTGAGCAGTTCTTC.

The chain is built from TRBV6-5 and TRBJ2-3; TRBD2 matches at 8 bases. Germline values: CDR1 MNHEY, CDR2 SVGAGI. V shed 5 bases, J shed 3 bases, and the junction held 7 bases outside the gene matches. The CDR3 has 15 amino acids. The CDR3 DNA follows: TGTGCCAGCAGTCAAAATAGCGGGATAACAGATACGCAGTATTTT. It translates to CASSQNSGITDTQYF.

This chain links TRBV7-9 with TRBJ2-1, with 7 bases identical to TRBD1. The CDR3 sequence is 14 residues long. Per the germline V gene, CDR1 is SEHNR and CDR2 is FQNEAQ (reference sequence). V trimming: 8 bases; J trimming: 3 bases; junction bases outside the gene matches: 7. The CDR3 region has the DNA TGTGCCAGCCTTCGACAGGGCTACTACAATGAGCAGTTCTTC. Its protein is CASLRQGYYNEQFF.

The genes are TRBV6-6 and TRBJ2-7, with D possibly TRBD1 on 6 matching bases. CDR3 length equals 12 residues. CDR1 is MNHNY, CDR2 SVGAGI, per germline (reference sequence). V was shortened by 8 bases and J by 2 bases, with 10 bases between the two germline ends. The CDR3 bases are TGTGCCAGCGGAAAGGGGGCCTACGAGCAGTACTTC. Its translation: CASGKGAYEQYF.

V gene TRBV19 combines with J gene TRBJ2-3, with D possibly matching TRBD2 (6 bases). CDR3 size: 14 residues. In germline, CDR1 is LNHDA, CDR2 SQIVND (reference sequence). Trimming cost V 4 bases and J 4 bases, with 12 bases left between them. For the CDR3, the DNA is TGTGCCAGTAGTAGCGGGGTTCCGGCAGATACGCAGTATTTT. Translating gives CASSSGVPADTQYF. Full variable domain (remainder filled in from reference TRBV19 and TRBJ2-3): DGGITQSPKYLFRKEGQNVTLSCEQNLNHDAMYWYRQDPGQGLRLIYYSQIVNDFQKGDIAEGYSVSREKKESFPLTVTSAQKNPTAFYLCASSSGVPADTQYFGPGTRLTVL.

The V gene is TRBV12-2, the J gene TRBJ1-5. TRBV12-2 is tagged as a pseudogene. This CDR3 contains 23 residues. The CDR3 here is CASRPRLKKIYSNQPWIDQLQHF. The DNA for the CDR3 is TGTGCAAGTCGCCCCCGGTTAAAAAAAATCTATAGCAATCAGCCGTGGATCGATCAGCTCCAGCATTTT.